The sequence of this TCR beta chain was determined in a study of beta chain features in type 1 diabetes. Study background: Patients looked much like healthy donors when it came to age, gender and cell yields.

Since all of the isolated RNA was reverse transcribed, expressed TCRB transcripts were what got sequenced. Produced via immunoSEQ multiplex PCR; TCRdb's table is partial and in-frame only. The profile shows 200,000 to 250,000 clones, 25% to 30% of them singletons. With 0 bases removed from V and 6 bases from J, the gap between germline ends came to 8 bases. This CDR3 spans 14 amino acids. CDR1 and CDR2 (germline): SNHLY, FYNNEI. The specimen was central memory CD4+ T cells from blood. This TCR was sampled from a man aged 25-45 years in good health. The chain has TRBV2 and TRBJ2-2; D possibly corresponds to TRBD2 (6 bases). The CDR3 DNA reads TGTGCCAGCAGTGAAGCGCGGGGATCCGGGGAGCTGTTTTTT. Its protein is CASSEARGSGELFF.